These 14 T cell receptor beta chains originate from one sample sequenced in a study of early T cells in non-severe SARS-CoV-2 infection. A single record per CDR3 protein comes from TCRdb applying MiXCR to the 5' RACE reads. The sample records about 26,000 distinct CDR3 sequences, around 5% being singletons. Sample: whole blood. The source of these receptors is an adult who was a healthcare worker with PCR-confirmed SARS-CoV-2 infection or an uninfected control (not recorded which).

This clonotype showed up just a few times. This chain uses TRBV6-6 with TRBJ2-2, with 8 bases that match TRBD1. The CDR3 contains 15 residues. Per germline, CDR1 MNHNY and CDR2 SVGAGI (reference sequence). J lost 5 bases, V lost 6 bases, and 8 bases had no gene match. The CDR3 nucleotides are TGTGCCAGCAGGCGAACAGGGGGACGTACCGGGGAGCTGTTTTTT. Its protein is CASRRTGGRTGELFF.

Many counts were recorded for this clonotype. The chain links TRBV7-6 to TRBJ2-7; tentative D call: TRBD2 (6 bases). The V and J ends lost 3 bases and 2 bases respectively, with 8 bases between them. Germline V gives CDR1 SGHVS, CDR2 FNYEAQ. This CDR3 contains 13 residues. Here the CDR3 reads CASSFGGAYEQYF. CDR3 coding DNA: TGTGCCAGCAGCTTCGGCGGGGCCTACGAGCAGTACTTC. Together with reference TRBV7-6 and TRBJ2-7, the CDR3 gives the full variable domain: GAGVSQSPRYKVTKRGQDVALRCDPISGHVSLYWYRQALGQGPEFLTYFNYEAQQDKSGLPNDRFSAERPEGSISTLTIQRTEQRDSAMYRCASSFGGAYEQYFGPGTRLTVT.

This clonotype was seen at least ten times. The chain has TRBV5-1 and TRBJ2-2, with D unclear. Germline assignment: CDR1 SGHRS and CDR2 YFSETQ. V was pared by 4 bases and J by 5 bases, with 9 bases between. CDR3 length equals 13 residues. The CDR3 sequence: CASSPLGTGELFF. The CDR3 bases are TGCGCCAGCAGCCCACTCGGTACCGGGGAGCTGTTTTTT.

This clonotype was observed at least ten times. The V gene is TRBV10-3, the J gene TRBJ2-1, with D unclear. Germline values: CDR1 ENHRY, CDR2 SYGVKD. The CDR3 is 16 amino acids. The V end was cut by 3 bases, the J end by 0 bases, with 12 bases between. In DNA form, the CDR3 reads TGTGCCATCAGTGATGTGGCGCCCAGCTCCTACAATGAGCAGTTCTTC. It encodes CAISDVAPSSYNEQFF.

This clonotype was detected many times. This chain joins TRBV6-2 or TRBV6-3 and TRBJ2-1, with 8 bases lining up with TRBD1. V shed 7 bases and J 12 bases; nucleotides not matched to a gene: 5. CDR1 is MNHEY and CDR2 is SVGEGT in the germline V gene. The CDR3 loop spans 11 amino acids. DNA for the CDR3: TGTGCCAGCACCGGACAGGGCTGGCAGTTCTTC. As protein: CASTGQGWQFF.

This clonotype appeared many times. This rearrangement joins TRBV25-1 to TRBJ2-7, with D possibly TRBD2 on 6 matching bases. Germline V CDR1 and CDR2: MGHDK, SYGVNS. The V and J ends lost 1 base and 3 bases respectively, with 16 bases between them. The length of the CDR3 is 16 residues. CDR3 in DNA: TGTGCCAGCAGTGAATTCTATACGGGAGAGGACTACGAGCAGTACTTC. Amino acid sequence: CASSEFYTGEDYEQYF.

CDR3 amino acids: CSASGSQSYNEQFF. The CDR3 nucleotides read TGCAGTGCTAGCGGGAGTCAGTCCTACAATGAGCAGTTCTTC. The chain combines TRBV20-1 with TRBJ2-1, with a possible D match to TRBD2 (6 bases). This CDR3 spans 14 amino acids. Germline assignment: CDR1 DFQATT and CDR2 SNEGSKA (reference sequence). Deletions cut 3 bases from V and 1 base from J, with 10 bases between.

V gene TRBV18 combines with J gene TRBJ2-7, with D perhaps TRBD2 (6 bases). The CDR3 is 15 amino acids. Trimming shortened V by 2 bases and J by 2 bases, and 13 bases separated the two germline ends. CDR1 is KGHSH and CDR2 is LQKENI in the germline V gene. CDR3 DNA sequence: TGTGCCAGCTCACCATCCAGCGGGTCCCCCTACGAGCAGTACTTC. Translating gives CASSPSSGSPYEQYF.

This clonotype was observed many times. The chain links TRBV29-1 to TRBJ1-2; no clear D gene. V was pared by 3 bases and J by 4 bases, with 15 bases between. From germline, CDR1 is SQVTM and CDR2 ANQGSEA. This CDR3 is built from 14 residues. The CDR3 loop reads CSVDRHDGLYGYTF. In nucleotides, the CDR3 is TGCAGCGTTGACCGGCACGACGGCCTCTATGGCTACACCTTC. Combining the CDR3 with reference TRBV29-1 and TRBJ1-2 gives the whole variable domain SAVISQKPSRDICQRGTSLTIQCQVDSQVTMMFWYRQQPGQSLTLIATANQGSEATYESGFVIDKFPISRPNLTFSTLTVSNMSPEDSSIYLCSVDRHDGLYGYTFGSGTRLTVV.

This clonotype was seen at least ten times. The V call is TRBV4-3, the J call TRBJ2-6; no clear D. CDR3 length equals 20 residues. Germline V gives CDR1 LGHNA, CDR2 YSLEER. Between the trimmed V and J ends, which lost 4 bases and 0 bases, there was a span of 22 bases. CDR3 region: CASSRKPPSRVISGANVLTF. CDR3 nucleotides: TGCGCCAGCAGCCGAAAACCCCCGTCCCGGGTCATCTCTGGGGCCAACGTCCTGACTTTC.

Concerning this clonotype itself: Just one base apart from a much larger clone, this may be a read error. Without the conserved terminal phenylalanine or tryptophan, this CDR3 likely stems from a read error. The DNA for the CDR3 is TGTGCCACATCTGGGGGCACTGAAGCTTTCTCT. This encodes CATSGGTEAFS. This chain uses TRBV6-5 with TRBJ1-1, with D tentatively TRBD1 (5 bases). Germline V gene lookup returns CDR1 MNHEY and CDR2 SVGAGI. This CDR3 spans 11 amino acids. Trimming took off 10 bases at V and 4 bases at J, with 10 bases between the two ends.

This clonotype was seen ten or more times. The chain has TRBV20-1 and TRBJ2-6; 8 bases are a match to TRBD1. CDR3 length: 15 residues. The germline CDR1 and CDR2 sequences are DFQATT and SNEGSKA (reference sequence). The trim removed 4 bases at V and 3 bases at J, leaving 5 bases unmatched. CDR3 bases: TGCAGTGCTAAAGCGGACAGGGTTGGGGCCAACGTCCTGACTTTC. Translating it yields CSAKADRVGANVLTF.

The J gene is TRBJ1-4, the V gene TRBV7-9; 10 nucleotides agree with TRBD1. There are 17 residues in the CDR3. Per the germline V gene, CDR1 is SEHNR and CDR2 is FQNEAQ (reference sequence). V dropped 5 bases and J dropped 5; count of bases not matched to a gene: 11. Here the CDR3 DNA reads TGTGCCAGCAGCCGACGAACCGGGACAGGGGTAAATGAAAAACTGTTTTTT. This translates into CASSRRTGTGVNEKLFF. Complete variable domain (other parts from reference TRBV7-9 and TRBJ1-4): DTGVSQNPRHKITKRGQNVTFRCDPISEHNRLYWYRQTLGQGPEFLTYFQNEAQLEKSRLLSDRFSAERPKGSFSTLEIQRTEQGDSAMYLCASSRRTGTGVNEKLFFGSGTQLSVL.

Many counts were recorded for this clonotype. The chain employs TRBV27 and TRBJ1-5, with 7 bases lining up with TRBD1. This CDR3 contains 18 residues. CDR1 is MNHEY, CDR2 SMNVEV, per germline (reference sequence). The V and J ends lost 6 bases and 4 bases, in that order; junction bases with no gene match: 18. The CDR3, as DNA: TGTGCCAGCAGCCCAACTCAACCGGGACAGCTTCTAAATCAGCCCCAGCATTTT. It yields the protein CASSPTQPGQLLNQPQHF.